This passage covers 25 T cell receptor beta chains from one sample sequenced in a study of response to subunit inactivated influenza vaccine (dated by TCRdb to the late 2010s). Library generation was performed with RT-PCR. The sequencer listed for this sample is Illumina HiSeq 2500. The public reads were quality trimmed at Q25 with fastp and then assembled into clones with MiXCR by TCRdb, keeping productive beta chains. Each entry is one CDR3 protein sequence, shown with its most common DNA and genes. This sample comprises 150,000 to 200,000 distinct CDR3 sequences, roughly 12% of them detected only once. The ten largest make up 25% to 35% of the sample. The same specimen was also included in a second study, on T cells expressing NK-cell markers. Drawing on the second study: TCR beta cDNA libraries were made by 5'RACE template switching that added a universal primer site and unique molecular identifiers.

The sequenced sample was CD8+ T cells sorted from PBMCs, obtained approximately 13 days after vaccination. These receptor sequences come from a man aged 50 to 59 who received an inactivated influenza vaccine. Donor details come from another sample of the same person, matched by shared clones.

Points on this clonotype: The junction does not match germline at one end; this may be a read error. This chain uses TRBV7-2 with TRBJ1-3; D gene unclear. Germline CDR1 reads SGHTA; CDR2 reads FQGNSA. The CDR3 loop spans 14 amino acids. For the CDR3, the DNA is TGTGCCAGCAGCTCCTCTGGACCTGGAGACACCATATATTTT. Its protein is CASSSSGPGDTIYF.

The chain recombines TRBV12-3 or TRBV12-4 with TRBJ2-5, with D unresolved. V gave up 2 bases and J gave up 9 bases, with 16 bases separating them. The CDR3 length is 14 residues. The CDR3 loop reads CASSLFRTSLAQYF. Here the CDR3 DNA reads TGTGCCAGCAGTTTATTCCGGACCTCCCTGGCCCAGTACTTC.

The chain joins TRBV7-9 to TRBJ1-1; 8 bases are shared with TRBD1. The CDR3 extends over 13 amino acids. V lost 2 bases, J lost 8 bases, and 4 bases stayed unmatched. Germline lookup yields CDR1 SEHNR and CDR2 FQNEAQ (reference sequence). DNA of the CDR3: TGTGCCAGCAGCTTACCCAGGGGGCTGGAAGCTTTCTTT. Its translation is CASSLPRGLEAFF. The complete variable domain, with remaining parts taken from reference TRBV7-9 and TRBJ1-1, reads DTGVSQNPRHKITKRGQNVTFRCDPISEHNRLYWYRQTLGQGPEFLTYFQNEAQLEKSRLLSDRFSAERPKGSFSTLEIQRTEQGDSAMYLCASSLPRGLEAFFGQGTRLTVV.

In its sample, this clonotype was seen a few times. This chain links TRBV3-1 with TRBJ2-7; TRBD1 aligns across 10 bases. Germline V gene lookup returns CDR1 LGHDT and CDR2 YNNKEL (reference sequence). The CDR3 loop spans 13 amino acids. The J segment lost 4 bases and the V segment lost 8 bases, leaving 5 bases of the junction unmatched. As DNA, the CDR3 is TGTGCCAGCCAAGGGGGACAGGGGTACGAGCAGTACTTC. Amino acid sequence: CASQGGQGYEQYF.

V is TRBV13 and J is TRBJ2-1; 10 nucleotides agree with TRBD2. The V gene end was trimmed by 4 bases and the J gene end by 0 bases; junction bases not matched to a gene: 6. The CDR3 is 17 amino acids. The V gene's germline CDR1 is PRHDT and CDR2 FYEKMQ (reference sequence). CDR3: CASSSTGLADSYNEQFF. The CDR3 bases are TGTGCCAGCAGCTCGACCGGACTAGCGGACTCCTACAATGAGCAGTTCTTC.

The chain has TRBV27 and TRBJ2-7; TRBD1 matches 9 bases. After removal of 5 bases from V and 4 bases from J, the junction contained 12 bases not matched to a gene. CDR1 is MNHEY and CDR2 is SMNVEV in the germline V gene (reference sequence). The CDR3 sequence is 16 residues long. Here the CDR3 DNA reads TGTGCCAGCAGTCCCATCCGGACAGGGGTTTATTACGAGCAGTACTTC. Its translation is CASSPIRTGVYYEQYF.

This clonotype was seen only a few times. The CDR3 protein is CASTTLAGTSYNEQFF. DNA for the CDR3: TGTGCCAGCACCACATTGGCGGGCACGTCCTACAATGAGCAGTTCTTC. The chain employs TRBV6-2 or TRBV6-3 and TRBJ2-1, with D perhaps matching TRBD2 (5 bases). Trimming left V 7 bases short and J 1 base short, with 17 bases between. CDR1 and CDR2 (germline): MNHEY, SVGEGT. The length of the CDR3 is 16 residues.

This clonotype was observed a few times. The rearrangement uses TRBV20-1 and TRBJ1-2, with a tentative D call TRBD1 (5 bases). Germline V gene data show CDR1 as DFQATT and CDR2 as SNEGSKA (reference sequence). V gave up 7 bases and J gave up 6 bases, with 15 bases separating them. This CDR3 has 12 residues. CDR3: CSVDDSPDGYTF. The CDR3 DNA is TGCAGTGTGGACGACAGTCCTGATGGCTACACCTTC.

This clonotype has a count of ten or more. The rearrangement joins TRBV6-5 to TRBJ2-2; 8 bases are shared with TRBD1. Germline lookup yields CDR1 MNHEY and CDR2 SVGAGI. The CDR3 has 18 residues. J was trimmed by 8 bases and V by 0 bases; bases with no gene match: 14. CDR3 in DNA: TGTGCCAGCAGTTACTCATCGTGGCGTCAGGGGGCGTCGGGGGAGCTGTTTTTT. It encodes CASSYSSWRQGASGELFF.

With respect to this clonotype: At one of its ends the junction is not consistent with the germline gene, which may arise from a read error. The chain carries TRBV6-2 or TRBV6-3 and TRBJ2-2; 7 positions agree with TRBD1. Germline V CDR1 and CDR2: MNHEY, SVGEGT. The CDR3 consists of 13 residues. CDR3 sequence: CPSSHTGAGELFF. As DNA, the CDR3 is TGTCCCAGCAGTCATACAGGGGCCGGGGAGCTGTTTTTT.

V usage is TRBV15 and J usage is TRBJ1-5; D is unclear. This CDR3 region has 14 residues. Germline V gene sequence: CDR1 LNHNV, CDR2 YYDKDF (reference sequence). V was shortened by 3 bases and J by 4 bases, with 10 bases between the two germline ends. CDR3 protein: CATSSRAPNQPQHF. DNA of the CDR3: TGTGCCACCAGCAGCCGGGCCCCAAATCAGCCCCAGCATTTT.

This clonotype was recorded many times. The chain couples TRBV4-1 to TRBJ2-2; no clear D gene. The CDR3 runs to 16 residues. Germline V lookup: CDR1 MGHRA, CDR2 YSYEKL. V lost 4 bases and J 2 bases, leaving 14 bases between the germline ends. Here the CDR3 reads CASSPRVGFNTGELFF. The CDR3 region has the DNA TGCGCCAGCAGCCCCCGGGTAGGGTTCAACACCGGGGAGCTGTTTTTT.

This clonotype has a count of ten or more. This rearrangement joins TRBV4-3 to TRBJ2-5, with D unresolved. The germline V gene has CDR1 LGHNA and CDR2 YSLEER. Trimming shortened V by 0 bases and J by 3 bases, and 8 bases separated the two germline ends. The CDR3 totals 14 residues. The CDR3 DNA follows: TGCGCCAGCAGCCAAGATCCCACAGAAGAGACCCAGTACTTC. Translated, it gives CASSQDPTEETQYF.

The CDR3 nucleotides are TGTGCCAGCAGCTTAGTCGTTAGTATGTTAGCGGGGGCGAATGAGCAGTTCTTC. Encoded protein: CASSLVVSMLAGANEQFF. The genes are TRBV11-2 and TRBJ2-1; 9 positions agree with TRBD2. Per germline, CDR1 SGHAT and CDR2 FQNNGV. The CDR3 length is 18 residues. V dropped 1 base and J dropped 7; count of bases not matched to a gene: 14. The full variable domain, rest sourced from reference TRBV11-2 and TRBJ2-1, is EAGVAQSPRYKIIEKRQSVAFWCNPISGHATLYWYQQILGQGPKLLIQFQNNGVVDDSQLPKDRFSAERLKGVDSTLKIQPAKLEDSAVYLCASSLVVSMLAGANEQFFGPGTRLTVL.

This clonotype came up a few times. This rearrangement joins TRBV5-1 to TRBJ1-1, with D possibly being TRBD1 (5 bases). Germline V CDR1 and CDR2: SGHRS, YFSETQ. V was clipped by 0 bases and J by 4 bases, with 10 bases between them. The CDR3 has 14 amino acids. Written as DNA, the CDR3 is TGCGCCAGCAGCTTGGGACAGAACCCCACTGAAGCTTTCTTT. Translation gives CASSLGQNPTEAFF. Using reference TRBV5-1 and TRBJ1-1 for the parts outside the CDR3, the full variable domain is KAGVTQTPRYLIKTRGQQVTLSCSPISGHRSVSWYQQTPGQGLQFLFEYFSETQRNKGNFPGRFSGRQFSNSRSEMNVSTLELGDSALYLCASSLGQNPTEAFFGQGTRLTVV.

CDR3 bases: TGTGCCAGCAGCTTATCTTGGTGGGCTGGGGCCAACGTCCTGACTTTC. Its protein product is CASSLSWWAGANVLTF. The rearrangement links TRBV7-9 to TRBJ2-6; no firm D call. The V and J ends lost 2 bases and 2 bases respectively, with 10 bases between them. Germline V lookup: CDR1 SEHNR, CDR2 FQNEAQ (reference sequence). The length of the CDR3 is 16 residues.

V is TRBV4-2 and J is TRBJ2-1; possibly TRBD2 for D (6 bases). The V end lost 1 base, the J end lost 1 base, and 8 bases lay between the germline ends. Germline V gene data show CDR1 as LGHNA and CDR2 as YNFKEQ. This CDR3 region has 15 residues. The CDR3, as DNA: TGTGCCAGCAGCCAAGTTCGGGAGTCCTACAATGAGCAGTTCTTC. Encoded protein: CASSQVRESYNEQFF.

V is TRBV29-1 and J is TRBJ2-3; 7 bases map to TRBD2. Trimming removed 0 bases from V and 0 bases from J; junction bases left unmatched: 6. From germline, CDR1 is SQVTM and CDR2 ANQGSEA. CDR3 size: 16 residues. The CDR3 sequence: CSVEDSLADSTDTQYF. As DNA, the CDR3 is TGCAGCGTTGAAGATTCTCTAGCGGATAGCACAGATACGCAGTATTTT.

This clonotype turned up a few times. Written as DNA, the CDR3 is TGTGCCAGCTCACTTCGGGGGGCCGATGTACTTACCTCCTACAATGAGCAGTTCTTC. Translated: CASSLRGADVLTSYNEQFF. The genes are TRBV18 and TRBJ2-1; possible D gene TRBD2, 7 bases. V gave up 4 bases and J gave up 0 bases, with 22 bases separating them. CDR3 length: 19 amino acids. CDR1 is KGHSH and CDR2 is LQKENI in the germline V gene.

This sequence joins TRBV7-6 and TRBJ2-3; 8 bases agree with TRBD2. The CDR3 has 17 amino acids. V was pared by 1 base and J by 3 bases, with 9 bases of the junction left unmatched. The germline CDR1 and CDR2 sequences are SGHVS and FNYEAQ. The CDR3 nucleotides read TGTGCCAGCAGCTTAGACCTAGCGGGTGAGGGGACAGATACGCAGTATTTT. Protein sequence: CASSLDLAGEGTDTQYF. The variable domain in full, completed from reference TRBV7-6 and TRBJ2-3, reads GAGVSQSPRYKVTKRGQDVALRCDPISGHVSLYWYRQALGQGPEFLTYFNYEAQQDKSGLPNDRFSAERPEGSISTLTIQRTEQRDSAMYRCASSLDLAGEGTDTQYFGPGTRLTVL.

In this sample, this clonotype turned up a few times. This chain links TRBV9 with TRBJ2-1, with D possibly called TRBD1 or TRBD2 (6 bases each). With 0 bases removed from V and 5 bases from J, the gap between germline ends came to 12 bases. This CDR3 has 15 residues. Germline loops: CDR1 SGDLS, CDR2 YYNGEE. In DNA form, the CDR3 reads TGTGCCAGCAGCGTAGAGGGGGGACGACACAATGAGCAGTTCTTC. It codes for CASSVEGGRHNEQFF.

Only a few counts were recorded for this clonotype. J is TRBJ2-3 and V is TRBV19; maybe TRBD1 (6 bases). V was cut by 3 bases and J by 0 bases, with 10 bases left in between. The germline gives CDR1 LNHDA, CDR2 SQIVND (reference sequence). The CDR3 has 15 residues. DNA of the CDR3: TGTGCCAGTAGTATCTTGGGACAAAGCACAGATACGCAGTATTTT. Protein sequence: CASSILGQSTDTQYF.

This clonotype occurred many times. The V and J genes are TRBV7-9 and TRBJ2-1, with 9 nucleotides matching TRBD2. CDR3 length equals 14 residues. V was clipped by 4 bases and J by 10 bases; unmatched bases: 8. Germline V CDR1 and CDR2: SEHNR, FQNEAQ (reference sequence). DNA of the CDR3: TGTGCCAGCAGCTGGTCTAGCGGGGATGAAGAGCAGTTCTTC. Amino acid sequence: CASSWSSGDEEQFF. The full variable domain, in which reference TRBV7-9 and TRBJ2-1 provide the parts outside the CDR3, is DTGVSQNPRHKITKRGQNVTFRCDPISEHNRLYWYRQTLGQGPEFLTYFQNEAQLEKSRLLSDRFSAERPKGSFSTLEIQRTEQGDSAMYLCASSWSSGDEEQFFGPGTRLTVL.

This clonotype was observed a few times. CDR3 bases: TGTGCCAGCAGCTCAATGGGACAGCTTGTGGGGGCCAACGTCCTGACTTTC. Protein: CASSSMGQLVGANVLTF. The gene calls are TRBV7-9 and TRBJ2-6, with 7 nucleotides matching TRBD1. Losses at the gene ends were 4 bases for V and 4 bases for J; bases not matched to a gene: 10. This CDR3 spans 17 amino acids. Germline assignment: CDR1 SEHNR and CDR2 FQNEAQ (reference sequence).

V and J are TRBV20-1 and TRBJ2-7, with D possibly matching TRBD2 (5 bases). The CDR3 extends over 16 amino acids. Germline values: CDR1 DFQATT, CDR2 SNEGSKA (reference sequence). V shed 2 bases and J shed 4 bases, with 21 bases lying between them. The CDR3 here is CSARPIAIKDSYEQYF. Here the CDR3 DNA reads TGCAGTGCTAGACCGATCGCGATTAAGGACTCGTACGAGCAGTACTTC.